Below, 8 T cell receptor beta chains from the same sample are listed, as sequenced in a study of T cell responses to AZD1222 COVID-19 vaccine (dated by TCRdb to 2020 to 2022). Libraries were made using the immunoSEQ multiplex PCR assay. The clones in this table, taken by TCRdb from immuneACCESS, are in-frame only. Not every clone is retained; where verified, under half of the shortfall comes from an unresolved V gene, and the cause of the rest is unknown. Across this sample there are 85,000 to 90,000 clones, with over 85% seen only once. The top ten clones comprise 2.2% of the sample. Interpreted using the paper, the time point label stands for: baseline before first vaccination. Sequenced material: peripheral blood, taken on day 0 of AZD1222 vaccination. Receptor source: an adult in good health.

This clone showed up just a few times. The rearrangement uses TRBV5-4 and TRBJ1-2; no reliable D call. The CDR3 runs 15 residues. Trimming removed 4 bases from V and 2 bases from J, with 15 bases in between. Germline loops: CDR1 SGHNT, CDR2 YYREEE (reference sequence). The CDR3 DNA is TGTGCCAGCAGCCCTGGCGGCTTATCAAACTATGGCTACACCTTC. Its translation is CASSPGGLSNYGYTF. Variable domain in full (rest from reference TRBV5-4 and TRBJ1-2): ETGVTQSPTHLIKTRGQQVTLRCSSQSGHNTVSWYQQALGQGPQFIFQYYREEENGRGNFPPRFSGLQFPNYSSELNVNALELDDSALYLCASSPGGLSNYGYTFGSGTRLTVV.

CDR3 in DNA: TGTGCCAGCAGCCCAGGGGGGGACTATGGCTACACCTTC. Protein sequence: CASSPGGDYGYTF. The V and J genes are TRBV27 and TRBJ1-2; TRBD1 agrees at 7 bases. Germline V gene lookup returns CDR1 MNHEY and CDR2 SMNVEV (reference sequence). This CDR3 spans 13 amino acids. V shed 6 bases and J 3 bases; nucleotides not matched to a gene: 4.

The chain combines TRBV19 with TRBJ1-5, with D perhaps TRBD1 (5 bases). The CDR3 is 12 residues long. The V end lost 7 bases, the J end lost 6 bases, and 10 bases lay between the germline ends. The germline gives CDR1 LNHDA, CDR2 SQIVND (reference sequence). CDR3 in amino acids: CASKGEVQPQHF. The CDR3, as DNA: TGTGCCAGTAAAGGGGAAGTTCAGCCCCAGCATTTT.

This chain connects TRBV3-1 (or the pseudogene TRBV3-2) to TRBJ2-7, with D unresolved. The CDR3 is made up of 15 amino acids. The ends were cut back, 0 bases at V and 1 base at J, with 10 bases in the middle. Germline V gene data show CDR1 as LGHDT and CDR2 as YNNKEL (reference sequence). The CDR3 spells CASSQERPLSYEQYF. CDR3 bases: TGTGCCAGCAGCCAAGAGCGGCCATTATCCTACGAGCAGTACTTC.

The J gene is TRBJ1-2, the V gene TRBV12-3 or TRBV12-4; D gene ambiguous. V lost 5 bases and J lost 6, with 10 bases in between. The CDR3 runs 12 residues. CDR3 protein: CASSTSRDGYTF. Here the CDR3 DNA reads TGTGCCAGCAGTACCTCTCGGGATGGCTACACCTTC.

In its sample, this clone was seen once. This chain uses TRBV6-1 with TRBJ2-1; 10 nucleotides match TRBD2. The CDR3 extends over 14 amino acids. The V gene end was trimmed by 6 bases and the J gene end by 6 bases; junction bases not matched to a gene: 5. Germline values: CDR1 MNHNS, CDR2 SASEGT. CDR3 in amino acids: CASRNQREGNEQFF. The CDR3, as DNA: TGTGCCAGCAGGAATCAGCGGGAGGGCAATGAGCAGTTCTTC.

This chain joins TRBV5-1 and TRBJ2-5, with 7 bases that match TRBD1. With V trimmed by 4 bases and J by 2 bases, 5 bases remained unmatched. This CDR3 is built from 14 residues. Germline CDR1 reads SGHRS; CDR2 reads YFSETQ. The CDR3 spells CASSGGQEQETQYF. The CDR3, as DNA: TGCGCCAGCAGCGGTGGACAGGAACAAGAGACCCAGTACTTC.

V gene TRBV6-4 combines with J gene TRBJ1-2; D might be TRBD1 (5 bases). The germline V gene has CDR1 MRHNA and CDR2 SNTAGT. With 9 bases removed from V and 3 bases from J, the gap between germline ends came to 14 bases. This CDR3 spans 13 amino acids. CDR3 bases: TGTGCCAGTAGCAGAGGGGTCGACTATGGCTACACCTTC. Its translation: CASSRGVDYGYTF.